This T cell receptor beta chain was profiled in a study of T cell responses to AZD1222 COVID-19 vaccine. Trimming cost V 3 bases and J 5 bases, with 17 bases left between them. The CDR3 runs to 16 residues. Germline CDR1 reads SGDLS; CDR2 reads YYNGEE. Sequenced by immunoSEQ multiplex PCR; TCRdb stores in-frame clones only, minus some. Of roughly 100,000 clones listed, around 90% are singletons. The TCR originated in an adult in good health. The V and J genes are TRBV9 and TRBJ2-2; the D gene could be TRBD1 or TRBD2 (5 bases each). This specimen was peripheral blood, taken on day 0 of AZD1222 vaccination. CDR3: CASSAPAGTETGELFF. CDR3 sequence (DNA): TGTGCCAGCAGCGCCCCAGCCGGGACGGAAACCGGGGAGCTGTTTTTT.